This TCR beta chain comes out of a study of T cells after yellow fever vaccination. Study context: For low cell numbers, libraries were made with SMART-Seq v4 Ultra Low Input.

Germline values: CDR1 SGHRS, CDR2 YFSETQ. The CDR3 is 17 residues long. With 0 bases removed from V and 1 base from J, the gap between germline ends came to 16 bases. As for this clonotype: The antigen is undetermined.

Study results and caveats: Detected again after the booster were most primary-vaccination clones, at 95% to 98% CD4 and nearly 90% CD8. Researchers noted that a small share of clonotypes showed up in both CD4 and CD8 compartments.

The 5'RACE template-switching step produced TCR cDNA and added a universal primer site and UMIs. In TCRdb, the 5' RACE reads were re-called with MiXCR into one record per CDR3 protein. The profile covers 610,000 or so distinct CDR3 sequences, with roughly an eighth appearing a single time and approximately 15% taken by the ten largest. The source material was PBMCs, sampled on the day of the yellow fever booster vaccination. This TCR derives from a man aged 25 to 45 who received the YFV17D yellow fever vaccine. The V and J genes are TRBV5-1 and TRBJ2-5; TRBD1 might be the D (6 bases). CDR3 nucleotides: TGCGCCAGCAGCTTGGGGGCTTACGGGACACCCCAAGAGACCCAGTACTTC. Protein: CASSLGAYGTPQETQYF.